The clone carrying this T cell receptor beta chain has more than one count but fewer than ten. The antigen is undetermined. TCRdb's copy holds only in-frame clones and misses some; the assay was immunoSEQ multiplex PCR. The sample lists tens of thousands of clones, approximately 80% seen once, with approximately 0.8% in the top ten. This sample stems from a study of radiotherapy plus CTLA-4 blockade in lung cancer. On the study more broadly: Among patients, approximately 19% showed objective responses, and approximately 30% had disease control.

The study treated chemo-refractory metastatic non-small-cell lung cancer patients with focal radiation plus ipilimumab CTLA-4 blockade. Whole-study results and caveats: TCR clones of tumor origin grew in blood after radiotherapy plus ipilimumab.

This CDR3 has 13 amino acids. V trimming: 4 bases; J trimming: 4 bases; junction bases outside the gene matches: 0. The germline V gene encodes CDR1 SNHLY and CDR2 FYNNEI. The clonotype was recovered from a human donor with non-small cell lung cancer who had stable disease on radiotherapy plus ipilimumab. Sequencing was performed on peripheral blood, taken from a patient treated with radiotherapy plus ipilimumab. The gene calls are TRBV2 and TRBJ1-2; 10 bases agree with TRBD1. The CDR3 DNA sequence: TGTGCCAGCAGTGGGACAGGGGGCTATGGCTACACCTTC. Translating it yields CASSGTGGYGYTF.